Following are 25 T cell receptor beta chains from one sample sequenced in a study of blood T cell repertoires in COVID-19. TCRdb keeps only in-frame clones here, not all; method: immunoSEQ multiplex PCR. The profile shows around 260,000 clones, around 86% of them singletons. Source material: peripheral blood. The receptors derive from a man aged 35 to 55 who had recovered from COVID-19.

The gene calls are TRBV28 and TRBJ1-2; 8 bases fit TRBD1. The CDR3 runs 15 residues. Trimming took 5 bases from V and 1 from J; bases not matched to a gene: 6. The germline V gene has CDR1 MDHEN and CDR2 SYDVKM. The CDR3 loop is CASSLPGQVNYGYTF. CDR3 in DNA: TGTGCCAGCAGTCTCCCGGGACAGGTTAACTATGGCTACACCTTC.

This clone has more than one count but fewer than ten. Other DNA sequences in this sample translate to the same CDR3. The gene calls are TRBV10-3 and TRBJ1-4; 11 bases map to TRBD1. With 6 bases clipped from V and 8 bases from J, the junction kept 2 bases outside the gene matches. The CDR3 totals 13 residues. CDR1 and CDR2 from the germline V gene are ENHRY and SYGVKD. CDR3 DNA sequence: TGTGCCATCAGGGGACAGGGGGGAGAAAAACTGTTTTTT. Amino acids: CAIRGQGGEKLFF.

This clone was counted a single time. CDR3 nucleotides: TGCGCCAGCAGCCAAGAGAACATCCCGAACACTGAAGCTTTCTTT. This translates into CASSQENIPNTEAFF. The chain recombines TRBV4-1 with TRBJ1-1; D call uncertain. The CDR3 extends over 15 amino acids. CDR1 MGHRA and CDR2 YSYEKL come from the germline V gene. V was shortened by 0 bases and J by 1 base, with 9 bases between the two germline ends.

This clone was counted once. The gene calls are TRBV2 and TRBJ1-6; D is perhaps TRBD1 (5 bases). This CDR3 comprises 13 residues. Trimming removed 7 bases from V and 10 bases from J, with 14 bases in between. Germline assignment: CDR1 SNHLY and CDR2 FYNNEI. The CDR3 nucleotides are TGTGCCAGCATAGACAGATACAACTCACCCCTCCACTTT. Its translation is CASIDRYNSPLHF. Complete variable domain (other parts from reference TRBV2 and TRBJ1-6): EPEVTQTPSHQVTQMGQEVILRCVPISNHLYFYWYRQILGQKVEFLVSFYNNEISEKSEIFDDQFSVERPDGSNFTLKIRSTKLEDSAMYFCASIDRYNSPLHFGNGTRLTVT.

J is TRBJ2-7 and V is TRBV9; 7 bases fit TRBD1. The V segment lost 2 bases and the J segment 3 bases; nucleotides outside the gene matches: 5. Germline V lookup: CDR1 SGDLS, CDR2 YYNGEE. The CDR3 runs to 14 residues. The CDR3: CASSVQGVGYEQYF. The CDR3 nucleotides are TGTGCCAGCAGCGTTCAGGGGGTTGGCTACGAGCAGTACTTC.

The chain couples TRBV7-2 to TRBJ1-3; D perhaps matches TRBD1 (6 bases). V was cut by 4 bases and J by 4 bases, with 20 bases left in between. This CDR3 comprises 17 residues. Germline CDR1 SGHTA, CDR2 FQGNSA. DNA for the CDR3: TGTGCCAGCAGCTCGCGGACAGTTGCAAGCCCCGGAAACACCATATATTTT. Translating gives CASSSRTVASPGNTIYF.

The chain has TRBV18 and TRBJ2-5; 8 bases align to TRBD2. Germline V gene data show CDR1 as KGHSH and CDR2 as LQKENI. Losses at the gene ends were 3 bases for V and 4 bases for J; bases not matched to a gene: 7. The CDR3 is 15 residues long. CDR3: CASSPVGGAGETQYF. In DNA form, the CDR3 reads TGTGCCAGCTCACCTGTCGGGGGGGCAGGAGAGACCCAGTACTTC.

The chain has TRBV6-4 and TRBJ2-3, with TRBD2 identical over 13 bases. V lost 5 bases to trimming and J lost 0 bases; unmatched junction nucleotides: 11. Looked up from germline, CDR1 is MRHNA and CDR2 is SNTAGT. This CDR3 is built from 19 residues. CDR3 region: CASSQKPGLAGSSTDTQYF. The CDR3 DNA is TGTGCCAGCAGTCAAAAGCCGGGACTAGCGGGATCCAGCACAGATACGCAGTATTTT.

The chain employs TRBV19 and TRBJ2-2, with a possible D match to TRBD1 (6 bases). The CDR3 contains 16 residues. V was cut by 6 bases and J by 3 bases, with 17 bases left in between. CDR1 is LNHDA, CDR2 SQIVND, per germline (reference sequence). The CDR3 spells CASRSSGVVHTGELFF. CDR3 DNA sequence: TGTGCCAGTAGGTCTTCAGGGGTGGTGCACACCGGGGAGCTGTTTTTT.

The chain uses TRBV6-5 and TRBJ1-2; possibly TRBD1 for D (6 bases). V shed 3 bases and J shed 2 bases, with 10 bases lying between them. Germline V gene lookup returns CDR1 MNHEY and CDR2 SVGAGI. The CDR3 consists of 14 residues. CDR3 bases: TGTGCCAGCAGTTATGAAGGGGGAAACTATGGCTACACCTTC. As protein: CASSYEGGNYGYTF.

The V and J genes are TRBV27 and TRBJ2-1; TRBD2 might be the D (6 bases). Per the germline V gene, CDR1 is MNHEY and CDR2 is SMNVEV (reference sequence). Deletions cut 2 bases from V and 6 bases from J, with 14 bases between. This CDR3 has 15 amino acids. The CDR3 loop is CASSLRHAGLNEQFF. Written as DNA, the CDR3 is TGTGCCAGCAGTTTACGCCACGCGGGACTCAATGAGCAGTTCTTC.

The CDR3 sequence is CASSESGAGGYTF. CDR3 nucleotide sequence: TGCGCCAGCAGTGAGTCTGGGGCTGGAGGCTACACCTTC. This chain links TRBV10-2 with TRBJ1-2; D perhaps matches TRBD1 (5 bases). The V gene's germline CDR1 is WSHSY and CDR2 SAAADI. The CDR3 covers 13 residues. The V gene lost 0 bases and the J gene lost 8 bases, with 10 bases spanning the gap.

CDR3 nucleotide sequence: TGCAGCGTTGAGGCAGGGAAAACCTACGAGCAGTACTTC. Residues: CSVEAGKTYEQYF. The rearrangement uses TRBV29-1 and TRBJ2-7; D might be TRBD1 (5 bases). This CDR3 region has 13 residues. V dropped 3 bases and J dropped 2 bases, with 11 bases sitting between them. Looked up from germline, CDR1 is SQVTM and CDR2 is ANQGSEA.

The J gene is TRBJ2-1, the V gene TRBV6-5; perhaps TRBD1 as D (6 bases). CDR1 is MNHEY and CDR2 is SVGAGI in the germline V gene. V was trimmed by 0 bases and J by 5 bases, leaving 14 bases between them. The CDR3 has 16 amino acids. The CDR3 here is CASSYSGTPGHNEQFF. In nucleotides, the CDR3 is TGTGCCAGCAGTTACTCCGGGACACCAGGCCACAATGAGCAGTTCTTC.

The gene calls are TRBV27 and TRBJ2-1; D is perhaps TRBD2 (6 bases). The germline V and J ends were trimmed by 4 bases and 0 bases, with 13 bases remaining between them. This CDR3 region has 16 residues. In germline, CDR1 is MNHEY, CDR2 SMNVEV (reference sequence). The CDR3 is CASSSPGLSSYNEQFF. For the CDR3, the DNA is TGTGCCAGCAGTTCTCCGGGACTGAGCTCCTACAATGAGCAGTTCTTC.

This clone turned up a few times. The genes are TRBV5-6 and TRBJ2-1, with 11 bases identical to TRBD2. With 0 bases clipped from V and 8 bases from J, the junction kept 7 bases outside the gene matches. This CDR3 contains 16 residues. Germline V gene lookup returns CDR1 SGHDT and CDR2 YYEEEE. Here the CDR3 reads CASSLDPSGRLHEQFF. The CDR3 DNA reads as TGTGCCAGCAGCTTGGATCCTAGCGGGAGGCTTCATGAGCAGTTCTTC.

This rearrangement joins TRBV11-3 to TRBJ2-3; D gene unclear. The germline V gene encodes CDR1 SGHNT and CDR2 YENEEA. The V end lost 5 bases, the J end lost 8 bases, and 14 bases lay between the germline ends. The CDR3 is 13 amino acids. For the CDR3, the DNA is TGTGCCAGCAGCCAAGGCAGGATTTCTACGCAGTATTTT. As protein: CASSQGRISTQYF.

The CDR3 DNA reads TGTGCCAGCAGCCTGGGACTAGCGGGGACCTACGAGCAGTACTTC. Protein sequence: CASSLGLAGTYEQYF. The rearrangement uses TRBV7-8 and TRBJ2-7; 13 bases align to TRBD2. Germline loops: CDR1 SGHVS, CDR2 FQNEAQ. The J segment lost 2 bases and the V segment lost 5 bases, leaving 3 bases of the junction unmatched. CDR3 size: 15 residues.

The chain links TRBV7-8 to TRBJ2-3; 10 nucleotides agree with TRBD2. The germline CDR1 and CDR2 sequences are SGHVS and FQNEAQ. The V segment lost 5 bases and the J segment 0 bases; nucleotides outside the gene matches: 5. The CDR3 totals 16 residues. The CDR3 region is CASSHLAGASTDTQYF. In nucleotides, the CDR3 is TGTGCCAGCAGCCACCTAGCGGGAGCGAGCACAGATACGCAGTATTTT.

V gene TRBV6-2 or TRBV6-3 combines with J gene TRBJ2-3, with D perhaps TRBD2 (6 bases). The CDR3 length is 15 residues. The germline V gene has CDR1 MNHEY and CDR2 SVGEGT. V lost 2 bases and J lost 8, with 17 bases in between. In nucleotides, the CDR3 is TGTGCCAGCAGTTACGCGTCGGGGGTCCTCGCTACGCAGTATTTT. Translating it yields CASSYASGVLATQYF.

The rearrangement joins TRBV7-8 to TRBJ2-5; D is ambiguous. The CDR3 length is 14 residues. CDR1 and CDR2 from the germline V gene are SGHVS and FQNEAQ. Trimming took 5 bases from V and 9 from J, leaving 19 bases between them. CDR3 bases: TGTGCCAGCAGCAGGTCTAGGATGGGTTCCGCCCAGTACTTC. Protein: CASSRSRMGSAQYF.

The chain has TRBV7-2 and TRBJ2-7; D unclear. V lost 5 bases, J lost 3 bases, and 20 bases lay in between. Germline V gene sequence: CDR1 SGHTA, CDR2 FQGNSA. The CDR3 consists of 16 residues. CDR3 sequence (DNA): TGTGCCAGCAGCCCCGGGTCAAAGGCCGGTCGCTACGAGCAGTACTTC. This sequence encodes CASSPGSKAGRYEQYF.

The chain is built from TRBV7-2 and TRBJ1-6; 9 bases are shared with TRBD1. V was clipped by 5 bases and J by 7 bases; unmatched bases: 6. There are 15 residues in the CDR3. Germline loops: CDR1 SGHTA, CDR2 FQGNSA. The CDR3 DNA reads TGTGCCAGCAGCCCCCGGACAGGGGTGAATTCACCCCTCCACTTT. It encodes CASSPRTGVNSPLHF.

This clone was seen a handful of times. The rearrangement uses TRBV7-9 and TRBJ1-2, with TRBD1 matching over 9 bases. V lost 1 base to trimming and J lost 8 bases; unmatched junction nucleotides: 8. The V gene's germline CDR1 is SEHNR and CDR2 FQNEAQ (reference sequence). The CDR3 contains 15 residues. CDR3 residues: CASSLGDRAVRGYTF. The CDR3, as DNA: TGTGCCAGCAGCTTAGGGGACAGGGCAGTCCGGGGCTACACCTTC.

There are a few counts of this clone. This chain links TRBV19 with TRBJ1-1, with 7 positions matching TRBD1. With V trimmed by 6 bases and J by 3 bases, 4 bases remained unmatched. Germline values: CDR1 LNHDA, CDR2 SQIVND (reference sequence). CDR3 size: 13 residues. DNA of the CDR3: TGTGCCAGTAGCCGGGACAGCCACACTGAAGCTTTCTTT. Its translation: CASSRDSHTEAFF.